This T cell receptor (beta chain) originates from a study of chemoradiotherapy in HPV16-positive cancers. This clone was seen only once. This table comes from immunoSEQ multiplex PCR, and its TCRdb copy is limited to in-frame clones, with some not included. The sample has 6,000 to 9,000 clones; over 60% are singletons. This CDR3 has 14 amino acids. Trimming at V came to 3 bases and at J to 8 bases, leaving 4 bases not matched to a gene. CDR1 and CDR2 from the germline V gene are MNHEY and SMNVEV (reference sequence). Repeated repertoire sampling spanned the course of chemoradiotherapy. This TCR derives from a human donor with HPV-associated anogenital cancer. Sampling was performed from a patient who underwent chemoradiotherapy. This rearrangement joins TRBV27 to TRBJ1-4; the match to TRBD1 covers 9 bases. The CDR3 region is CASSFGTGREKLFF. The CDR3 bases are TGTGCCAGCAGTTTTGGGACAGGGCGGGAAAAACTGTTTTTT.